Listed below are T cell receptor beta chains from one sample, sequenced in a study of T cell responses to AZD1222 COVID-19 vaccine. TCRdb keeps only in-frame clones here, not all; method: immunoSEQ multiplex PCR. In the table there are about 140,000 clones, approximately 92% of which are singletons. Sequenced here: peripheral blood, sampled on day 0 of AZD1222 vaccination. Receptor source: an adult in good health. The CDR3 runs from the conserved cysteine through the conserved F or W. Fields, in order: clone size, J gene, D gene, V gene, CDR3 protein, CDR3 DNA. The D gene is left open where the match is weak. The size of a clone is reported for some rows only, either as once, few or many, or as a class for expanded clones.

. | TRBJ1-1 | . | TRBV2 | CASSVREDTEAFF | TGTGCCAGCAGCGTAAGGGAGGACACTGAAGCTTTCTTT
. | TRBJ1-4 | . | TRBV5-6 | CASSMGLYEEKLFF | TGTGCCAGCAGTATGGGACTCTACGAAGAAAAACTGTTTTTT
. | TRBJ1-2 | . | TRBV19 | CASSIDKANYGYTF | TGTGCCAGTAGTATAGATAAGGCGAACTATGGCTACACCTTC
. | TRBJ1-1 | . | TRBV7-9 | CASSLMNTEAFF | TGTGCCAGCAGCTTAATGAACACTGAAGCTTTCTTT
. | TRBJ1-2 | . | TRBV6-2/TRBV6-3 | CASSIQHGLNGYTF | TGTGCCAGCAGCATCCAACACGGACTGAATGGCTACACCTTC
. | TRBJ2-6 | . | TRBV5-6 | CASSLTGSSGANVLTF | TGTGCCAGCAGCTTGACAGGATCGTCTGGGGCCAACGTCCTGACTTTC
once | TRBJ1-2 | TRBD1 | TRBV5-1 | CASSLGDRGSDGYTF | TGCGCCAGCAGCTTGGGGGACAGGGGGTCAGATGGCTACACCTTC
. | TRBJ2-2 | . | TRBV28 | CASKRDTLTGELFF | TGTGCCAGCAAACGGGACACCTTAACCGGGGAGCTGTTTTTT
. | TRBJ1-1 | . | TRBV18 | CASSPTSKQDGAFF | TGTGCCAGCTCACCGACCTCTAAACAGGATGGAGCTTTCTTT
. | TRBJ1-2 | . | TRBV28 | CASSHPSRAGSNYGYTF | TGTGCCAGCAGTCACCCGAGCCGTGCAGGGTCAAACTATGGCTACACCTTC
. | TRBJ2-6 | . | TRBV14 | CASSQDRSFSGANVLTF | TGTGCCAGCAGCCAAGACAGGTCATTCTCTGGGGCCAACGTCCTGACTTTC
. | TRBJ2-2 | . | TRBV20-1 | CSASSRGVSTGELFF | TGCAGTGCTAGTAGCCGTGGGGTGAGCACCGGGGAGCTGTTTTTT
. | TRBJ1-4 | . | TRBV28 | CASSPSGDEKLFF | TGTGCCAGCAGTCCCTCGGGAGATGAAAAACTGTTTTTT
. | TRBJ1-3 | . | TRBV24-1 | CATSEWGGNTIYF | TGTGCCACCAGTGAATGGGGGGGAAACACCATATATTTT
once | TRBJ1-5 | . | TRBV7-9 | CASSSWDNQPQHF | TGTGCCAGCAGCTCGTGGGACAATCAGCCCCAGCATTTT
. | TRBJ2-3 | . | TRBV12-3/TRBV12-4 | CASQPTVTDTQYF | TGTGCCAGCCAACCGACAGTGACAGATACGCAGTATTTT
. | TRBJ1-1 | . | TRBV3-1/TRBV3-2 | CASSLRVRGEAFF | TGTGCCAGCAGCCTTAGAGTGCGAGGTGAAGCTTTCTTT
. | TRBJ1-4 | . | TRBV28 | CASSSQTLGRKLFF | TGTGCCAGCAGTTCCCAAACACTGGGACGAAAACTGTTTTTT
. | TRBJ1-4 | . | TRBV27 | CASSLHRVSTNEKLFF | TGTGCCAGCAGTTTACACAGGGTGTCAACTAATGAAAAACTGTTTTTT
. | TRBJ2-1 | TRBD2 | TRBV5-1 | CASSHTFFRTSGFNEQFF | TGCGCCAGCAGCCATACCTTCTTCCGGACTAGTGGTTTCAATGAGCAGTTCTTC
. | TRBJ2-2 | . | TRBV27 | CASSPRGTNTGELFF | TGTGCCAGCAGCCCCCGAGGAACGAACACCGGGGAGCTGTTTTTT
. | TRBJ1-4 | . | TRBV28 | CASRAAGEKLFF | TGTGCCAGCAGGGCAGCTGGTGAAAAACTGTTTTTT
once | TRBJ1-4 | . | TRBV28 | CASSLVEGVEKLFF | TGTGCCAGCAGCCTCGTGGAAGGGGTGGAAAAACTGTTTTTT
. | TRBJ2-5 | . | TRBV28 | CASDYGGLQETQYF | TGTGCCAGCGATTATGGTGGACTCCAGGAGACCCAGTACTTC
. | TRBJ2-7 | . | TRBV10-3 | CAISERGSAYEQYF | TGTGCCATCAGTGAGAGGGGATCTGCCTACGAGCAGTACTTC
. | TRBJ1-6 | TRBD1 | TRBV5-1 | CASSLIGQGNSPLHF | TGCGCCAGCAGCTTGATCGGACAGGGGAATTCACCCCTCCACTTT
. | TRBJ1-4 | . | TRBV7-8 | CASSPGFGSEKLFF | TGTGCCAGCAGCCCAGGATTCGGGAGTGAAAAACTGTTTTTT
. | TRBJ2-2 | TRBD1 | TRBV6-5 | CASSRTGADTGELFF | TGTGCCAGCAGTCGTACAGGGGCGGACACCGGGGAGCTGTTTTTT
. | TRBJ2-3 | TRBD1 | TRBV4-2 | CASSPAAGQGYTDTQYF | TGTGCCAGCAGCCCCGCAGCGGGACAGGGTTACACAGATACGCAGTATTTT
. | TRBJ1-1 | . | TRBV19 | CASSIAWGTGSTEAFF | TGTGCCAGTAGTATAGCTTGGGGGACGGGGTCGACTGAAGCTTTCTTT
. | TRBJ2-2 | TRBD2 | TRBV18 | CANGAGPNTGELFF | TGTGCCAACGGAGCGGGGCCCAACACCGGGGAGCTGTTTTTT
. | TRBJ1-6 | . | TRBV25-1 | CASSEKRASYNSPLHF | TGTGCCAGCAGCGAGAAACGGGCCTCCTATAATTCACCCCTCCACTTT
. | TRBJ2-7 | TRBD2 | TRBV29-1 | CSVATGTTTYEQYF | TGCAGCGTTGCCACCGGGACTACCACCTACGAGCAGTACTTC
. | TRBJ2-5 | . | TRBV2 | CASGLDVETQYF | TGTGCCAGCGGCCTAGACGTAGAGACCCAGTACTTC
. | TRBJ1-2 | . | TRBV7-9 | CASSPQTLRYTF | TGTGCCAGCAGTCCCCAAACCCTCCGCTACACCTTC
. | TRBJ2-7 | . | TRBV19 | CASSEGQSYEQYF | TGTGCCAGTAGTGAAGGACAATCATACGAGCAGTACTTC
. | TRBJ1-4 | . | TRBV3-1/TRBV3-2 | CASSHPRDGGQSEKLFF | TGTGCCAGCAGCCACCCCCGGGACGGGGGGCAGAGTGAAAAACTGTTTTTT
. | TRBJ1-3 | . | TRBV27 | CASSMVLGNTIYF | TGTGCCAGCAGTATGGTTTTGGGAAACACCATATATTTT
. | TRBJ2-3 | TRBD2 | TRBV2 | CASRELAGGTDTQYF | TGTGCCAGCAGGGAACTAGCGGGAGGAACAGATACGCAGTATTTT
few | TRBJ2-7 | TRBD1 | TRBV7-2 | CASSVDRGIPYEQYF | TGTGCCAGCAGCGTGGACAGGGGAATTCCCTACGAGCAGTACTTC
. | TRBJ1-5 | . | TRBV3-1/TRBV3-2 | CASSRGPGPFNQPQHF | TGTGCCAGCAGTCGTGGACCCGGTCCTTTCAATCAGCCCCAGCATTTT
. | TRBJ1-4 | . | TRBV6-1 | CASSESAGGGNEKLFF | TGTGCCAGCAGTGAAAGTGCGGGGGGAGGGAATGAAAAACTGTTTTTT
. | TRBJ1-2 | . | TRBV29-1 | CSFNAGMNYGYTF | TGCAGCTTTAACGCTGGGATGAACTATGGCTACACCTTC
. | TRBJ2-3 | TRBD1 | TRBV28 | CASSAPRDRGFGTDTQYF | TGTGCCAGCAGTGCCCCCCGGGACAGGGGGTTTGGCACAGATACGCAGTATTTT
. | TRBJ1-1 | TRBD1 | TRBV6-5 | CASSQDRGIYTEAFF | TGTGCCAGCAGCCAGGACAGGGGGATTTACACTGAAGCTTTCTTT
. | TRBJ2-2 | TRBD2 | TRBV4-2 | CASSQGTSGISGELFF | TGTGCCAGCAGCCAAGGGACTAGCGGGATCTCCGGGGAGCTGTTTTTT
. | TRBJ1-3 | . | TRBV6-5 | CASSTTGTIYF | TGTGCCAGCAGTACAACAGGGACCATATATTTT
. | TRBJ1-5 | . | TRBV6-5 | CASSKDTFNQPQHF | TGTGCCAGCAGTAAGGACACGTTCAATCAGCCCCAGCATTTT
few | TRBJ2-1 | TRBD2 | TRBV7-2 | CASSFFLSGSSYNEQFF | TGTGCCAGCAGCTTTTTCCTTAGCGGGAGCTCCTACAATGAGCAGTTCTTC
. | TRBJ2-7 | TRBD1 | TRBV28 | CASSLSGQGKLYEQYF | TGTGCCAGCAGTTTATCCGGACAGGGGAAGTTGTACGAGCAGTACTTC
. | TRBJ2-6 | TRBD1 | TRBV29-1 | CSVVLYKQGAGANVLTF | TGCAGCGTCGTACTTTATAAACAGGGGGCCGGGGCCAACGTCCTGACTTTC
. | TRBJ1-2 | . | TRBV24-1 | CATSEDGQRGYTF | TGTGCCACCAGTGAAGATGGACAGCGTGGCTACACCTTC
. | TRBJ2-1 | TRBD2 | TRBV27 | CASSTPSGMLYNEQFF | TGTGCCAGCAGTACCCCAAGCGGGATGCTCTACAATGAGCAGTTCTTC
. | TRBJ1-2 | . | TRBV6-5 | CASSPSGTTYGYTF | TGTGCCAGCTCGCCTTCCGGGACAACCTATGGCTACACCTTC